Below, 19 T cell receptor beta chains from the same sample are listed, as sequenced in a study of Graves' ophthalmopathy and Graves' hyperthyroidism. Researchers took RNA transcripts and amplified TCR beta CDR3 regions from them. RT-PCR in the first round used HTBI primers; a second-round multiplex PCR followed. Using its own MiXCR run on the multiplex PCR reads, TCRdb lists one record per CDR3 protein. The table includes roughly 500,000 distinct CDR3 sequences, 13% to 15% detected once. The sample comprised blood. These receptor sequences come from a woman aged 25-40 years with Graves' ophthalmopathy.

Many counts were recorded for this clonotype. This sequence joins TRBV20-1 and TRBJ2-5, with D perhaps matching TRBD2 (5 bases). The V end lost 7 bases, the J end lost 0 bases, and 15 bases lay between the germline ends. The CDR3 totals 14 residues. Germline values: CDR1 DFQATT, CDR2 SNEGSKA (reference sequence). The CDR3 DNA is TGCAGTGTCCCGACTACCTGGTACCAAGAGACCCAGTACTTC. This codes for CSVPTTWYQETQYF.

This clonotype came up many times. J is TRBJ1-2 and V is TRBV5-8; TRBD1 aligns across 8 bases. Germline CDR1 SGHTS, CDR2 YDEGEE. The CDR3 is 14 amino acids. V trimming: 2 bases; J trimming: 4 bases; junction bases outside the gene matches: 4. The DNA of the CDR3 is TGTGCCAGCAGCTTCGGACAGGGAATCTATGGCTACACCTTC. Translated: CASSFGQGIYGYTF.

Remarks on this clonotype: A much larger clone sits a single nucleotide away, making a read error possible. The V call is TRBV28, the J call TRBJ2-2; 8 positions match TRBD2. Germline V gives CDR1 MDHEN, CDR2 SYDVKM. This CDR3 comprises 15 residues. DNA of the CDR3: TGTGCCAGCAGTTTCGGGGGGGCGGACACCGGGGAGCTGTGTTTT. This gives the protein CASSFGGADTGELCF.

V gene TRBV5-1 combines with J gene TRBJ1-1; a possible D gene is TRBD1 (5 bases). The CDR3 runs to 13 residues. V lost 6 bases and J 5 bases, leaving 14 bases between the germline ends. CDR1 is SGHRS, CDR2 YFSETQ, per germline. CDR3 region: CASTRRGGTEAFF. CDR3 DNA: TGCGCCAGCACCCGGCGGGGCGGGACTGAAGCTTTCTTT.

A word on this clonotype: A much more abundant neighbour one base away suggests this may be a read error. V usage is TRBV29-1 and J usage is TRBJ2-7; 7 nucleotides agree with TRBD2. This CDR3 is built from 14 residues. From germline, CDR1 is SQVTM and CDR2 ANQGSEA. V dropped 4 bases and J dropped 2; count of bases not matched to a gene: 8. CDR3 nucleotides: TGCAGCGTTGTCTTACCGGGACTAACCTACGAGCAGTACTTC. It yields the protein CSVVLPGLTYEQYF.

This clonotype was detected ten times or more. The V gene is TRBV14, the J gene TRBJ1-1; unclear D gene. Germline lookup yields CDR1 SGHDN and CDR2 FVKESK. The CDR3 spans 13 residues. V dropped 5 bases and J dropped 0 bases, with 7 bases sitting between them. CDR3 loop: CASSKVMNTEAFF. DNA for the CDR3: TGTGCCAGCAGCAAAGTGATGAACACTGAAGCTTTCTTT. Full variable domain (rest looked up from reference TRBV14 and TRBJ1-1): EAGVTQFPSHSVIEKGQTVTLRCDPISGHDNLYWYRRVMGKEIKFLLHFVKESKQDESGMPNNRFLAERTGGTYSTLKVQPAELEDSGVYFCASSKVMNTEAFFGQGTRLTVV.

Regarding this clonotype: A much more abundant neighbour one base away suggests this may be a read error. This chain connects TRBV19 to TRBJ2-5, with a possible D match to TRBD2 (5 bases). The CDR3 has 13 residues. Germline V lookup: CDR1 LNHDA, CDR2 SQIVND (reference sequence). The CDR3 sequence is CASSIAVGETKYF. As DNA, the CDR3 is TGTGCCAGTAGTATCGCCGTGGGAGAGACCAAGTACTTC.

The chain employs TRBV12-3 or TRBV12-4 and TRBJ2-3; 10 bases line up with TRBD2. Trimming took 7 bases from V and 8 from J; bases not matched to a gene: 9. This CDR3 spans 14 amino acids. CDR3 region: CASTPGLAGVTQYF. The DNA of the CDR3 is TGTGCCAGCACCCCGGGGCTAGCGGGAGTTACGCAGTATTTT.

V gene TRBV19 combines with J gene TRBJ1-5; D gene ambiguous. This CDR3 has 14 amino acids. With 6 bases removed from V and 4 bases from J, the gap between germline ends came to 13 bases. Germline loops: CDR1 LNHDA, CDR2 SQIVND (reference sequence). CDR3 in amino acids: CASRTGKWNQPQHF. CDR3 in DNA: TGTGCCAGTAGGACTGGAAAATGGAATCAGCCCCAGCATTTT.

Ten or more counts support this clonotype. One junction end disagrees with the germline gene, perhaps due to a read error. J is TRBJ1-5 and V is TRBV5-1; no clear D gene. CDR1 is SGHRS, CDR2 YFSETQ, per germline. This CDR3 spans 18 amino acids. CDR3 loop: CASGFGGSRPREDQPQHF. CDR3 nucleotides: TGCGCCAGCGGCTTCGGCGGTTCTAGACCCCGAGAGGATCAGCCCCAGCATTTT.

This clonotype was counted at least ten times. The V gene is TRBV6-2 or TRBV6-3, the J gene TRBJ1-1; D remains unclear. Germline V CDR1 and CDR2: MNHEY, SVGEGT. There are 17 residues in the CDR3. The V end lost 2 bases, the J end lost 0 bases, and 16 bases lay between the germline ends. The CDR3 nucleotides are TGTGCCAGCAGTTACGCGTCACCAAAAGACATGAACACTGAAGCTTTCTTT. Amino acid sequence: CASSYASPKDMNTEAFF.

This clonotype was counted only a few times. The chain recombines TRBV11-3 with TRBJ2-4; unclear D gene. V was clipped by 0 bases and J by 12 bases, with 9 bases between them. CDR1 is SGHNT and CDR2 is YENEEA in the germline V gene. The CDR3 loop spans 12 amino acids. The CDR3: CASSLDTHTQYF. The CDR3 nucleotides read TGTGCCAGCAGCTTAGATACCCACACTCAGTACTTC.

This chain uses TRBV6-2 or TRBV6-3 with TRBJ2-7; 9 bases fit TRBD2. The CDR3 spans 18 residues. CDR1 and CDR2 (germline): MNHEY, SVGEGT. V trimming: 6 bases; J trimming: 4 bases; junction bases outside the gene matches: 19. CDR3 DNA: TGTGCCAGCAGATCAGGACTAGCGCTCGCCCGGGAGGGATACGAGCAGTACTTC. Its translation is CASRSGLALAREGYEQYF.

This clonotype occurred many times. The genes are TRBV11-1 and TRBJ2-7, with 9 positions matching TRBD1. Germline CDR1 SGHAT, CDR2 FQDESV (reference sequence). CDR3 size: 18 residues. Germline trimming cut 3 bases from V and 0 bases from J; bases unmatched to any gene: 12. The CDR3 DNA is TGTGCCAGCAGCTTCGGGACAGGGCCGCAAAGGAGCTCCTACGAGCAGTACTTC. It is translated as CASSFGTGPQRSSYEQYF.

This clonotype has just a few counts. CDR3 residues: CASSGKRGTGELFF. The DNA of the CDR3 is TGCGCCAGCAGCGGCAAACGGGGGACCGGGGAGCTGTTTTTT. The rearrangement joins TRBV5-1 to TRBJ2-2, with D tentatively TRBD2 (6 bases). Trimming took 4 bases from V and 5 from J, leaving 12 bases between them. The CDR3 consists of 14 residues. The germline gives CDR1 SGHRS, CDR2 YFSETQ.

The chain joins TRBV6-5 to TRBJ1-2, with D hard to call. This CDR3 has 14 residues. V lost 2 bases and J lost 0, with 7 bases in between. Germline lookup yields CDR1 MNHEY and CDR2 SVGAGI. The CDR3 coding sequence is TGTGCCAGCAGTTACCCAGAGGCTAACTATGGCTACACCTTC. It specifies CASSYPEANYGYTF.

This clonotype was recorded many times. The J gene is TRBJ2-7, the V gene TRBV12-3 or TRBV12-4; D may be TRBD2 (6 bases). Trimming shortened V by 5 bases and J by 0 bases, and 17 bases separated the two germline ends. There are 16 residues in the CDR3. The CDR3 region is CASSPSLAAASYEQYF. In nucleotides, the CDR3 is TGTGCCAGCAGTCCCTCACTAGCAGCGGCCTCCTACGAGCAGTACTTC.

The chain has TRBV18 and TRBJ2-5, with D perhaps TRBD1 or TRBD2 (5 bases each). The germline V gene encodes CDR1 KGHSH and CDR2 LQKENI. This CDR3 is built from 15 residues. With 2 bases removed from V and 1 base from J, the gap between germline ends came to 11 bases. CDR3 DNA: TGTGCCAGCTCACCAACTAGGACACCCCAAGAGACCCAGTACTTC. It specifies CASSPTRTPQETQYF.

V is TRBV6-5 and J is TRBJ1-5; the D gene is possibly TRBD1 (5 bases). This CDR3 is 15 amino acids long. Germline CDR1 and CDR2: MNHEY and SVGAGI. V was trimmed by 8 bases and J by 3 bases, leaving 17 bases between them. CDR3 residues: CASRFRRADNQPQHF. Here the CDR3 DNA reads TGTGCCAGCCGTTTCCGCAGGGCGGACAATCAGCCCCAGCATTTT.